This T cell receptor (beta chain) originates from a study of cytotoxic CD8 clonotypes in ibrutinib-treated CLL. Study results and limitations: Upon ibrutinib response clonality rose, and upon progression it fell back toward baseline. At the start, clonality exceeded age-matched healthy donors and followed circulating CD8+ T-cell counts. Public clonotypes showed up rarely, and on treatment they shrank or held steady.

This clone was seen a single time. Its antigen is as yet unknown. V was clipped by 2 bases and J by 0 bases, with 7 bases between them. There are 14 residues in the CDR3. Germline-derived CDR1 and CDR2 are MNHNS and SASEGT. Data came from immunoSEQ multiplex PCR; TCRdb stores just in-frame clones and leaves some out. The sample lists 330,000 or so clones, 67% seen once, with 5% to 6.5% in the top ten. Genomic DNA for TCR beta libraries, 1.5 to 2 micrograms, came from cryopreserved PBMCs. This TCR was sampled from a human donor with chronic lymphocytic leukemia. The specimen comprised PBMCs, sampled after 36 months of ibrutinib treatment. The chain carries TRBV6-1 and TRBJ1-2; D is ambiguous. In DNA form, the CDR3 reads TGTGCCAGCAGTGAACCAGGCGCTAACTATGGCTACACCTTC. Encoded protein: CASSEPGANYGYTF.